This TCR beta chain was captured by sequencing in a study of radiation and T cells in renal cell carcinoma. Whole-study context: Nephrectomy followed 15 Gy stereotactic body radiation by 4 weeks. Study outcomes and limitations: Without pretreatment biopsies, baseline tumor clonotype presence was undetermined.

Only in-frame clones appear in the TCRdb table, and some are missing; sequencing was by immunoSEQ multiplex PCR. The sample carries approximately 100,000 clones, 86% recorded once. V was pared by 5 bases and J by 0 bases, with 11 bases between. The CDR3 totals 15 residues. Germline CDR1 and CDR2: LNHDA and SQIVND (reference sequence). Time point: baseline pretreatment blood. Treatment: 15 Gy SBRT to primary tumor, nephrectomy 4 weeks later. A remark on this clone: Its target is not known.

The source of this sequence is a man in his fifties with renal cell carcinoma. The specimen was blood, collected from a patient whose treatment included radiotherapy and nephrectomy. The chain combines TRBV19 with TRBJ2-1, with D uncertain. The CDR3 is CASSLSESSYNEQFF. In nucleotides, the CDR3 is TGTGCCAGTAGTTTAAGCGAGAGCTCCTACAATGAGCAGTTCTTC.